This T cell receptor (beta chain) was obtained from a study of a mutant IDH1 vaccine in newly diagnosed glioma. Looking at the study overall: The start of vaccination came 4-6 weeks after radiotherapy alone, or with temozolomide cycles. Former treatment meant radiotherapy, temozolomide, or both; the majority had gotten both. Findings and caveats of the study: Pseudoprogression showed no apparent link to changes in top peripheral T cell clonotypes.

Comments on this clone: Its antigen remains unidentified.

The assay was immunoSEQ multiplex PCR, and TCRdb's table has in-frame clones only and misses some. The sample yields tens of thousands of clones, 88% seen once. The time point denotes: week 35, safety follow-up. Mutant IDH1 20-mer peptide, at 300 ug, made up each vaccine dose, with topical imiquimod. Diagnosis in the donors showed new WHO grade 3 or 4 astrocytomas that were IDH1-mutant and ATRX-lost. The V gene lost 1 base and the J gene lost 5 bases, with 3 bases spanning the gap. The CDR3 totals 11 residues. Germline V lookup: CDR1 LNHNV, CDR2 YYDKDF (reference sequence). This chain links TRBV15 with TRBJ2-7; D remains unclear. The sample was PBMCs, taken from a glioma patient whose treatment included an IDH1 peptide vaccine. The origin of this receptor is a woman in her forties with glioma. Here the CDR3 DNA reads TGTGCCACCAGCAGAGGGGACGAGCAGTACTTC. It is translated as CATSRGDEQYF.